Listed here is a single T cell receptor (beta chain). Its specificity is unknown. Patients picked for sequencing had shown CD8+CD57+ cell expansion detected by flow cytometry. No patient had been given any therapy when blood was sampled. These data originate in a study of CD8+CD57+ T cells in acquired aplastic anemia. The overall study: DNA recovered from sorted CD4+ and CD8+ cells had a mean of around 3.3 ug. Study-level results: The study identified roughly 29 CD8+ CDR3 sequences shared by patients and controls. Patient and control CD8+ Simpson's diversity was not significantly different.

TCR beta VDJ and CDR3 were profiled, and genomic DNA was the template. TCRdb reprocessed the reads with MiXCR, giving one entry per CDR3 protein. The table includes approximately 80,000 distinct CDR3 sequences, roughly three quarters detected once. This TCR was sampled from a human donor with aplastic anemia. Sequencing was performed on sorted CD4+, CD8+, or CD8+CD57+ T cells (not recorded which) from PBMCs.

As DNA, the CDR3 is TGTGCCAGCAGCGTAAAGGTTAATTCACCCCTCCACTTT. Translating it yields CASSVKVNSPLHF. The chain carries TRBV7-9 and TRBJ1-6; D uncertain. The CDR3 length is 13 residues. The germline CDR1 and CDR2 sequences are SEHNR and FQNEAQ (reference sequence). The germline V and J ends were trimmed by 5 bases and 6 bases, with 8 bases remaining between them.